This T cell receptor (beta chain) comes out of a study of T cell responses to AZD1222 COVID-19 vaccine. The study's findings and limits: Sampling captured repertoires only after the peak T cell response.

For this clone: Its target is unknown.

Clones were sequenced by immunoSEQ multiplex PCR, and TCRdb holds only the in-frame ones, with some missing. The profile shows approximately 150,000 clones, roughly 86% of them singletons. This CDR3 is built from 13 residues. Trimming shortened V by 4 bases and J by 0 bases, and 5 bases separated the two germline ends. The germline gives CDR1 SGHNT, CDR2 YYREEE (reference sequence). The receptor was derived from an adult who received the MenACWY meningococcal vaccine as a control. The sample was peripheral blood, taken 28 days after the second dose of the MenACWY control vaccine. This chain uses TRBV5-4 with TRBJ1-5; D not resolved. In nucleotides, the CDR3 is TGTGCCAGCAGCCTAGATAGCAATCAGCCCCAGCATTTT. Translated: CASSLDSNQPQHF.